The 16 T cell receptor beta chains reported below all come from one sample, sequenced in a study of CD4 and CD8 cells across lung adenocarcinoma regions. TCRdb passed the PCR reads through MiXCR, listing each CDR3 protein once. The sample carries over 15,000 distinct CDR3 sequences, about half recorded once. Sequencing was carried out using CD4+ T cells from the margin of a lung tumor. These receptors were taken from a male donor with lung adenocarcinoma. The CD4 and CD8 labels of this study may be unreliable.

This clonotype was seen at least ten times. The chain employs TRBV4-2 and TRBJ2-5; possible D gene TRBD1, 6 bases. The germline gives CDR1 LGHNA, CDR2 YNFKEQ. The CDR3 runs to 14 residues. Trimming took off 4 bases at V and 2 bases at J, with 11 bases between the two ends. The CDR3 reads CASSRGQSQETQYF. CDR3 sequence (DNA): TGTGCCAGCAGCCGCGGACAGTCTCAAGAGACCCAGTACTTC.

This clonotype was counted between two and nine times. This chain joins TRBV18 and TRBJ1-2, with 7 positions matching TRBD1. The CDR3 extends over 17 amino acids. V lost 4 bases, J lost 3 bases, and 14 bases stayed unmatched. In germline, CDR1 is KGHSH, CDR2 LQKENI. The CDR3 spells CASSHWTPGQVDYGYTF. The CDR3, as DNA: TGTGCCAGCTCACACTGGACCCCCGGACAGGTCGACTATGGCTACACCTTC.

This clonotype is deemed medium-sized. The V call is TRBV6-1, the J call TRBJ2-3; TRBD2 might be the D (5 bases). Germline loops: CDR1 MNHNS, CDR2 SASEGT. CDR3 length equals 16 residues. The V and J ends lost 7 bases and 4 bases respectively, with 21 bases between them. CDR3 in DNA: TGTGCCAGCACTACAAAAGGGAGCTTTAAGGCAGATACGCAGTATTTT. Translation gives CASTTKGSFKADTQYF.

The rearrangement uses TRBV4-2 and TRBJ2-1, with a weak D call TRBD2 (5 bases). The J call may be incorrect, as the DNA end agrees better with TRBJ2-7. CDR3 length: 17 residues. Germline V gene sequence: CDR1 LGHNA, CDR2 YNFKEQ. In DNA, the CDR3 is TGTGCCAGCAGCCAATTTCCCGGCTTGGACTCTGGGTACGAGCAGTACTTC. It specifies CASSQFPGLDSGYEQYF.

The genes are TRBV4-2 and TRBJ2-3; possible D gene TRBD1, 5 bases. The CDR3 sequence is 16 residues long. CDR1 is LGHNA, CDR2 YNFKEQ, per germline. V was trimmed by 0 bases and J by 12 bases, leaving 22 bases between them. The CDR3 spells CASSQEGLCAKNTQYF. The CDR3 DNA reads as TGTGCCAGCAGCCAAGAGGGGCTGTGCGCCAAAAACACACAGTATTTT.

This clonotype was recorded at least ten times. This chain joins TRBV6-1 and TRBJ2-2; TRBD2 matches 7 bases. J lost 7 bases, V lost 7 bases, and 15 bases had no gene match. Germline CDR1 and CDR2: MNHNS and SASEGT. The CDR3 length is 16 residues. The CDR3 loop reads CASTIQRGGDGGELFF. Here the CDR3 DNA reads TGTGCCAGCACCATTCAAAGGGGAGGGGACGGCGGGGAGCTGTTTTTT.

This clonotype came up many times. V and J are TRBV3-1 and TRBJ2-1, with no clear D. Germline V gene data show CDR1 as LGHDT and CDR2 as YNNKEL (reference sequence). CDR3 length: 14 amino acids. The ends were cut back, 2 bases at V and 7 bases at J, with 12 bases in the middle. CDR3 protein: CASSQLSSLNEQFF. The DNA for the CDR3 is TGTGCCAGCAGCCAACTCTCCAGCCTTAATGAGCAGTTCTTC.

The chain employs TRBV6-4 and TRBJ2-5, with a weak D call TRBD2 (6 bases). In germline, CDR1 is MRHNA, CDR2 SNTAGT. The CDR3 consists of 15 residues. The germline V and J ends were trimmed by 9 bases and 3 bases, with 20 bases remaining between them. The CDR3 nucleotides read TGTGCCAGGGGTGACGGGAGCGGTAGCGAAGAGACCCAGTACTTC. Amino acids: CARGDGSGSEETQYF.

The CDR3 DNA is TGTGCCAGCAGCCGGACAGGTTCCCGGAACACTGAAGCTTTCTTT. Translated: CASSRTGSRNTEAFF. The chain carries TRBV12-3 or TRBV12-4 and TRBJ1-1; TRBD1 matches at 7 bases. V dropped 6 bases and J dropped 1; count of bases not matched to a gene: 8. The CDR3 runs to 15 residues.

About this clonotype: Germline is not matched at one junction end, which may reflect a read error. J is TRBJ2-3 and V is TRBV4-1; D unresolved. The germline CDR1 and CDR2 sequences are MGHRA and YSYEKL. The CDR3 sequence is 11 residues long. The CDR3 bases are TGCGGCAGCCGCGAGAAAGATACGCAGTATTTT. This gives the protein CGSREKDTQYF.

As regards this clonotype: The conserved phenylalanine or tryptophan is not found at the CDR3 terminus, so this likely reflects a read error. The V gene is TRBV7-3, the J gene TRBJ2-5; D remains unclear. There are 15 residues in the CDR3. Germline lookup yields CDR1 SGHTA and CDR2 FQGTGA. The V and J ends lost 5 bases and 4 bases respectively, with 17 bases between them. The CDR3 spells CASSPSPATIETQYS. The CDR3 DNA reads TGTGCCAGCAGCCCTTCTCCCGCGACGATAGAGACCCAGTACTCC.

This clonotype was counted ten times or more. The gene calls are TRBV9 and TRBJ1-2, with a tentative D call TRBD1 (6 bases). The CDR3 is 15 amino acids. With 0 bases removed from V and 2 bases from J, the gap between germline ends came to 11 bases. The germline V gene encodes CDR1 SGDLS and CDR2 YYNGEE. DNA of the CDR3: TGTGCCAGCAGCGTAGATCAAGGGGGGAACTATGGCTACACCTTC. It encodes CASSVDQGGNYGYTF.

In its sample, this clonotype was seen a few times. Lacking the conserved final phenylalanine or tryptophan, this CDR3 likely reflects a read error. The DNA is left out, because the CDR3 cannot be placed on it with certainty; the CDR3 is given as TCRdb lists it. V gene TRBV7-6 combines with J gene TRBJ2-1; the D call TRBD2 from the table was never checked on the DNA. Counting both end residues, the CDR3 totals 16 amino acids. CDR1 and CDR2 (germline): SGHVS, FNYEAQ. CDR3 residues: CASSALAGGHEQYFGP.

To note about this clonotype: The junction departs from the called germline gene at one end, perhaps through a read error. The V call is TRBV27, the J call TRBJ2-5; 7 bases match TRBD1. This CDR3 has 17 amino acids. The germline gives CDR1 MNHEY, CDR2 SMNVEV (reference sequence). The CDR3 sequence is CASSAGRRGSGTDTQYF. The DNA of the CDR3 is TGTGCCAGCAGTGCGGGCCGACGAGGCTCTGGGACAGATACCCAGTACTTT.

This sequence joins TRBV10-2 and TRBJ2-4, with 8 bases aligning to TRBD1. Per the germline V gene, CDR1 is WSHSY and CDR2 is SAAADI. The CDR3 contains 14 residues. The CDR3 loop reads CGGRGLGATDTQYF. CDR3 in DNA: TGCGGCGGCAGGGGGCTGGGAGCGACAGATACGCAGTACTTC.

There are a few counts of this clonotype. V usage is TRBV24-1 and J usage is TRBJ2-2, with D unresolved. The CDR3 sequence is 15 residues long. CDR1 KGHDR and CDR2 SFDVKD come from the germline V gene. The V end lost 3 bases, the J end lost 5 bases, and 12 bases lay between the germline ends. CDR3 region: CATSDPYLGTGELFF. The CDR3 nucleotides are TGTGCCACCAGTGATCCCTATCTGGGAACCGGGGAGCTGTTTTTT.